The 30 T cell receptor beta chains in this list originate from one sample, sequenced in a study of T cell clonality in common variable immunodeficiency. Study findings and constraints: In common variable immunodeficiency, TCR beta chains reportedly carried fewer deletions and N-nucleotide insertions.

The antigens for these receptors are not known. Libraries were prepared by immunoSEQ multiplex PCR; TCRdb keeps only in-frame clonotypes and omits some of them. The sample holds 20,000 to 25,000 clones, and no clone turns up only once. Source material: peripheral blood mononuclear cells. All receptors come from a human donor with common variable immunodeficiency.

This clone showed up many times. From the germline J gene comes the end of the CDR3, since the read stops 3 residues before it. This sequence joins TRBV30 and TRBJ1-5; TRBD1 agrees at 10 bases. Trimming removed 3 bases from V and 2 bases from J; junction bases left unmatched: 7. Germline CDR1 is GTSNPN and CDR2 is SVGIG (reference sequence). The CDR3 length is 16 residues. This CDR3 reads CAWSRTGTGGNQPQHF. The sequenced part of the CDR3 DNA is TGTGCCTGGAGCCGTACCGGGACAGGGGGCAATCAGCCC.

This clone was observed at least ten times. Incomplete CDR3 DNA: TGCGCCAGCAGCCCAGGACTAGCGGGGCGCACAGATACG. This codes for CASSPGLAGRTDT. The whole CDR3 reads CASSPGLAGRTDTQYF. The V and J genes are TRBV5-1 and TRBJ2-3, with 12 bases fitting TRBD2. The observed sequence ends 3 residues before the CDR3 terminus, with the missing tail filled in from the germline J gene. J gave up 1 base and V 4 bases, and 4 bases lay outside the gene matches. The CDR3 contains 16 residues. Germline V gene data show CDR1 as SGHRS and CDR2 as YFSETQ.

In its sample, this clone was seen many times. The read ends 3 residues early relative to the CDR3; the germline J gene fills the gap. The rearrangement links TRBV7-6 to TRBJ2-2; D perhaps matches TRBD2 (5 bases). This CDR3 region has 13 residues. The V end lost 6 bases, the J end lost 6 bases, and 11 bases lay between the germline ends. Germline V gene lookup returns CDR1 SGHVS and CDR2 FNYEAQ. Here the CDR3 reads CASRQRAAGELFF. CDR3 DNA (partial): TGTGCCAGCAGGCAAAGAGCGGCCGGGGAG. Full variable domain (outside the CDR3, taken from reference TRBV7-6 and TRBJ2-2): GAGVSQSPRYKVTKRGQDVALRCDPISGHVSLYWYRQALGQGPEFLTYFNYEAQQDKSGLPNDRFSAERPEGSISTLTIQRTEQRDSAMYRCASRQRAAGELFFGEGSRLTVL.

The sample holds many counts of this clone. The sequence runs out 3 residues before the end of the CDR3; the remainder is reconstructed from the germline J gene. This chain joins TRBV2 and TRBJ2-5; TRBD2 aligns across 15 bases. The V gene end was trimmed by 6 bases and the J gene end by 4 bases; junction bases not matched to a gene: 6. The germline CDR1 and CDR2 sequences are SNHLY and FYNNEI. This CDR3 comprises 16 residues. CDR3: CASSKGLAGGVETQYF. The CDR3 DNA, read in part, is TGTGCCAGCAGCAAGGGACTAGCGGGGGGAGTAGAGACC.

This clone has more than one count but fewer than ten. The observed sequence ends 3 residues before the CDR3 terminus, with the missing tail filled in from the germline J gene. The chain uses TRBV10-2 and TRBJ2-1, with 8 bases identical to TRBD1. There are 14 residues in the CDR3. V shed 4 bases, J shed 2 bases, and the junction held 1 base outside the gene matches. Per germline, CDR1 WSHSY and CDR2 SAAADI. The sequenced CDR3 bases are TGCGCCAGCAGTGGGACAGGGCCCTACAATGAG. Amino acid sequence: CASSGTGPYNE. The full-length CDR3 reads as CASSGTGPYNEQFF.

This clone was seen a handful of times. This probably arose from a read error, given a far larger clone one base away. The DNA read from the CDR3 is TGTGCTAGCAGCTTAGGTGGGAGGGGGGGGGAGGGGTCCACTGAA. This codes for CASSLGGRGGEGSTE. The full CDR3 is CASSLGGRGGEGSTEAFF. J is TRBJ1-1 and V is TRBV7-7; D is possibly TRBD1 (6 bases). The observed sequence ends 3 residues before the CDR3 terminus, with the missing tail filled in from the germline J gene. The CDR3 extends over 18 amino acids. The germline V gene encodes CDR1 SSHAT and CDR2 FNYEAQ (reference sequence).

This clone was detected ten times or more. The read ends 3 residues before the CDR3 terminus; that terminus is restored from the germline J gene. The chain recombines TRBV5-4 with TRBJ2-2; the D gene is possibly TRBD2 (5 bases). Germline values: CDR1 SGHNT, CDR2 YYREEE (reference sequence). Trimming removed 4 bases at V and 6 bases at J, with 13 bases between. CDR3 size: 14 residues. The CDR3 is CASSAGVSAGELFF. Partial CDR3 DNA: TGTGCCAGCAGCGCCGGGGTTAGCGCCGGGGAG.

This clone was seen ten or more times. The CDR3 end is not reached by the read, which stops 3 residues before it; the germline J gene fills it in. V gene TRBV14 combines with J gene TRBJ2-1; TRBD2 agrees at 9 bases. Trimming removed 4 bases from V and 4 bases from J; junction bases left unmatched: 5. This CDR3 has 15 amino acids. Germline CDR1 is SGHDN and CDR2 is FVKESK. The CDR3 spells CASSRSGGPYNEQFF. Partial CDR3 DNA: TGTGCCAGCAGCCGTAGCGGGGGCCCATACAATGAG.

The table lists this clone with many counts. Read coverage stops 3 residues before the CDR3 terminus; the germline J gene supplies the remainder. The rearrangement uses TRBV29-1 and TRBJ2-1; 8 bases are a match to TRBD2. The CDR3 is made up of 16 amino acids. Germline-derived CDR1 and CDR2 are SQVTM and ANQGSEA. V lost 5 bases and J lost 8; bases outside the gene matches: 17. The CDR3 bases that were read are TGCAGCGTTCCCCCGTTTCAGGGCGGGGGGAGCGATGAG. This sequence encodes CSVPPFQGGGSDE. The entire CDR3 reads CSVPPFQGGGSDEQFF.

This clone was seen many times. The read stops 3 residues short of the end of the CDR3; the missing end is completed from the germline J gene. This rearrangement joins TRBV19 to TRBJ1-4, with TRBD1 matching over 7 bases. The junction had 15 bases not matched to a gene; V was cut back by 6 bases and J by 8 bases. Germline assignment: CDR1 LNHDA and CDR2 SQIVND (reference sequence). The CDR3 loop spans 16 amino acids. The part of the CDR3 DNA that was read is TGTGCCAGTAGGTCCGAGGGGGCATGGTATGGAGAAAAA. It yields the protein CASRSEGAWYGEK. The whole CDR3 sequence reads CASRSEGAWYGEKLFF. The whole variable domain, filled in from reference TRBV19 and TRBJ1-4, reads DGGITQSPKYLFRKEGQNVTLSCEQNLNHDAMYWYRQDPGQGLRLIYYSQIVNDFQKGDIAEGYSVSREKKESFPLTVTSAQKNPTAFYLCASRSEGAWYGEKLFFGSGTQLSVL.

This clone came up a few times. The read terminates 3 residues ahead of where the CDR3 ends, so the germline J gene completes it. The chain combines TRBV6-4 with TRBJ1-1, with D tentatively TRBD1 (6 bases). The V and J ends lost 8 bases and 7 bases respectively, with 20 bases between them. Germline CDR1 MRHNA, CDR2 SNTAGT. CDR3 length: 14 amino acids. The sequenced part of the CDR3 DNA is TGTGCCAGCGGCCCGCCCCCGGACAGCAATGAA. Protein product: CASGPPPDSNE. The full-length CDR3 reads as CASGPPPDSNEAFF.

This clone has ten or more counts. The missing CDR3 end, 3 residues past where the read stops, is filled in from the germline J gene. This rearrangement joins TRBV5-4 to TRBJ2-5; D is undetermined. The V end lost 0 bases, the J end lost 5 bases, and 8 bases lay between the germline ends. Germline CDR1 and CDR2: SGHNT and YYREEE (reference sequence). This CDR3 region has 13 residues. The CDR3 sequence: CASSLEGRETQYF. CDR3 DNA (partial): TGTGCCAGCAGCTTGGAGGGCCGCGAGACC. Full variable domain (rest looked up from reference TRBV5-4 and TRBJ2-5): ETGVTQSPTHLIKTRGQQVTLRCSSQSGHNTVSWYQQALGQGPQFIFQYYREEENGRGNFPPRFSGLQFPNYSSELNVNALELDDSALYLCASSLEGRETQYFGPGTRLLVL.

In its sample, this clone was seen many times. The CDR3 goes on 3 residues after the read ends, and that part is filled in from the germline J gene. Within the sample, other DNA sequences also encode this same CDR3. The J gene is TRBJ1-2, the V gene TRBV6-1; perhaps TRBD1 as D (5 bases). Trimming took 2 bases from V and 5 from J, leaving 15 bases between them. Germline CDR1 is MNHNS and CDR2 is SASEGT. CDR3 length: 15 amino acids. The sequenced CDR3 bases are TGTGCCAGCAGTGAACCCGTGGGGAGGGGTTATGGC. Protein product: CASSEPVGRGYG. The full CDR3 sequence reads CASSEPVGRGYGYTF.

This clone was found many times. Read sequence stops 3 residues before the CDR3 end, and the germline J gene provides the missing end. The chain is built from TRBV11-3 and TRBJ2-2; tentative D call: TRBD1 (6 bases). The CDR3 spans 15 residues. V was trimmed by 5 bases and J by 4 bases, leaving 14 bases between them. Germline V gives CDR1 SGHNT, CDR2 YENEEA. CDR3 residues: CASSGLGAGTGELFF. The part of the CDR3 DNA that was read is TGTGCCAGCAGCGGCCTGGGGGCCGGCACCGGGGAG.

This clone was detected many times. The read ends 3 residues early relative to the CDR3; the germline J gene fills the gap. The chain links TRBV10-3 to TRBJ1-3; D possibly corresponds to TRBD1 (6 bases). The CDR3 loop spans 17 amino acids. Germline V gene lookup returns CDR1 ENHRY and CDR2 SYGVKD. V was shortened by 1 base and J by 0 bases, with 13 bases between the two germline ends. The DNA read from the CDR3 is TGTGCCATCAGTGAGTTTAGGACAGCGACCTCTGGAAACACC. Translation gives CAISEFRTATSGNT. The whole CDR3 region reads CAISEFRTATSGNTIYF.

There are many counts of this clone. The read finishes 3 residues shy of the CDR3 end, and the germline J gene is used to complete it. This sequence joins TRBV29-1 and TRBJ2-1, with 12 bases that match TRBD2. The V and J ends lost 6 bases and 8 bases, in that order; junction bases with no gene match: 5. CDR3 length equals 13 residues. Germline loops: CDR1 SQVTM, CDR2 ANQGSEA. CDR3 DNA, as far as it was read: TGCAGCGTAGTACTAGCGGGGGGCTATGAG. Translating it yields CSVVLAGGYE. The whole CDR3 region reads CSVVLAGGYEQFF.

This clone was detected ten times or more. The missing CDR3 end, 3 residues past where the read stops, is filled in from the germline J gene. The gene calls are TRBV6-1 and TRBJ1-1; D gene uncertain. Germline CDR1 reads MNHNS; CDR2 reads SASEGT. The CDR3 is made up of 11 amino acids. CDR3 DNA, as far as it was read: TGTGCCAGCAGTGAATCTGGCCAA. It encodes CASSESGQ. The whole CDR3 sequence is CASSESGQAFF.

This clone was recorded at least ten times. The read stops 3 residues short of the end of the CDR3; the missing end is completed from the germline J gene. This rearrangement joins TRBV20-1 to TRBJ2-5, with TRBD1 as a possible D gene (5 bases). The CDR3 loop spans 15 amino acids. From germline, CDR1 is DFQATT and CDR2 SNEGSKA (reference sequence). V was cut by 7 bases and J by 5 bases, with 23 bases left in between. The sequenced CDR3 bases are TGCAGTGTCAAAACCCAACCAGGGCCCCGGGAGACC. Residues: CSVKTQPGPRET. The entire CDR3 protein reads CSVKTQPGPRETQYF.

This clone was recorded at least ten times. Read sequence stops 3 residues before the CDR3 end, and the germline J gene provides the missing end. The rearrangement links TRBV20-1 to TRBJ2-3, with TRBD2 identical over 9 bases. There are 15 residues in the CDR3. V shed 5 bases, J shed 0 bases, and the junction held 6 bases outside the gene matches. Germline-derived CDR1 and CDR2 are DFQATT and SNEGSKA (reference sequence). CDR3 DNA (partial): TGCAGTGCTGATAAAGCGGGGGGTAGCACAGATACG. It is translated as CSADKAGGSTDT. The CDR3 in its entirety is CSADKAGGSTDTQYF.

This clone has a count of ten or more. This CDR3 is CASSLDRMLYEQYF. The CDR3 bases that were read are TGTGCCAGCAGCTTGGACAGGATGCTCTACGAG. V gene TRBV11-2 combines with J gene TRBJ2-7, with 7 bases that match TRBD1. The missing CDR3 end, 3 residues past where the read stops, is filled in from the germline J gene. The J segment lost 3 bases and the V segment lost 3 bases, leaving 5 bases of the junction unmatched. In germline, CDR1 is SGHAT, CDR2 FQNNGV. CDR3 length: 14 amino acids. Full variable domain (rest looked up from reference TRBV11-2 and TRBJ2-7): EAGVAQSPRYKIIEKRQSVAFWCNPISGHATLYWYQQILGQGPKLLIQFQNNGVVDDSQLPKDRFSAERLKGVDSTLKIQPAKLEDSAVYLCASSLDRMLYEQYFGPGTRLTVT.

The sample holds many counts of this clone. Sequencing ends 3 residues short of the CDR3 end; the germline J gene provides the rest. V is TRBV14 and J is TRBJ2-7; 10 positions match TRBD1. Germline values: CDR1 SGHDN, CDR2 FVKESK. The ends lost 4 bases at V and 3 bases at J; junction bases unmatched: 3. The CDR3 consists of 14 residues. CDR3 DNA (partial): TGTGCCAGCAGCCTCGGACAGGGGGTCTACGAG. This encodes CASSLGQGVYE. In full, the CDR3 reads CASSLGQGVYEQYF.

This clone was counted at least ten times. The read comes to an end 3 residues before the CDR3 does, leaving the germline J gene to fill in the end. The chain joins TRBV7-2 to TRBJ2-1; TRBD2 aligns across 9 bases. Germline CDR1 reads SGHTA; CDR2 reads FQGNSA. CDR3 length: 14 residues. V was pared by 1 base and J by 9 bases, with 4 bases of the junction left unmatched. The CDR3 sequence: CASSLGSGGSEQFF. The DNA read from the CDR3 is TGTGCCAGCAGCTTAGGTAGCGGGGGCTCTGAG.

This clone was picked up many times. Coverage ceases 3 residues before the CDR3 finishes, and the germline J gene fills in the end. The chain carries TRBV5-1 and TRBJ2-1; D might be TRBD2 (6 bases). Germline values: CDR1 SGHRS, CDR2 YFSETQ. V shed 0 bases and J shed 8 bases, with 15 bases lying between them. The CDR3 consists of 15 residues. CDR3 amino acids: CASSLEGRISDEQFF. The part of the CDR3 DNA that was read is TGCGCCAGCAGCTTGGAGGGGAGGATCAGCGATGAG.

In this sample, this clone turned up many times. The read terminates 3 residues ahead of where the CDR3 ends, so the germline J gene completes it. The chain has TRBV5-6 and TRBJ1-4; the D gene is possibly TRBD1 (5 bases). The CDR3 totals 12 residues. The V gene's germline CDR1 is SGHDT and CDR2 YYEEEE. CDR3 bases read: TGTGCCAGCAGCTTGGCAGGGAGGAAA. This translates into CASSLAGRK. The full CDR3 protein is CASSLAGRKLFF.

The table lists this clone with many counts. The CDR3 is cut off 3 residues early in the read; its end comes from the germline J gene. This rearrangement joins TRBV20-1 to TRBJ2-2, with a tentative D call TRBD2 (6 bases). Germline-derived CDR1 and CDR2 are DFQATT and SNEGSKA (reference sequence). The CDR3 has 14 amino acids. Trimming shortened V by 1 base and J by 4 bases, and 10 bases separated the two germline ends. CDR3 amino acids: CSARGGGATGELFF. CDR3 DNA (partial): TGCAGTGCTAGAGGGGGCGGGGCCACCGGGGAG.

This clone was counted many times. The CDR3: CASSLGLSHGDEQFF. Incomplete CDR3 DNA: TGCGCCAGCAGCTTGGGGTTGTCTCACGGGGATGAG. The V call is TRBV5-1, the J call TRBJ2-1; TRBD2 might be the D (5 bases). The CDR3 end is not reached by the read, which stops 3 residues before it; the germline J gene fills it in. The CDR3 runs to 15 residues. The V gene's germline CDR1 is SGHRS and CDR2 YFSETQ. V shed 0 bases and J shed 8 bases, with 15 bases lying between them.

This clone was counted at least ten times. The sequenced fragment ends 3 residues before the CDR3 boundary, so the rest is inferred from the germline J gene. This chain connects TRBV19 to TRBJ2-1; 11 nucleotides align to TRBD1. CDR3 length equals 16 residues. V was clipped by 10 bases and J by 6 bases; unmatched bases: 14. Germline CDR1 is LNHDA and CDR2 is SQIVND (reference sequence). The chain's CDR3 is CATITRFGQGANEQFF. The sequenced part of the CDR3 DNA is TGTGCCACCATAACCCGGTTCGGACAGGGGGCCAATGAG. Based on the CDR3 plus reference TRBV19 and TRBJ2-1, the full variable domain is DGGITQSPKYLFRKEGQNVTLSCEQNLNHDAMYWYRQDPGQGLRLIYYSQIVNDFQKGDIAEGYSVSREKKESFPLTVTSAQKNPTAFYLCATITRFGQGANEQFFGPGTRLTVL.

This clone was counted many times. With the read ending 3 residues before the CDR3 end, the germline J gene is used to fill in that end. The chain uses TRBV5-1 and TRBJ2-7, with D possibly matching TRBD1 (5 bases). V was shortened by 4 bases and J by 4 bases, with 12 bases between the two germline ends. Germline values: CDR1 SGHRS, CDR2 YFSETQ. This CDR3 region has 13 residues. The CDR3 DNA, read in part, is TGCGCCAGCAGCCGCAGGGCGAGTTACGAG. Protein product: CASSRRASYE. In full, the CDR3 reads CASSRRASYEQYF.

In its sample, this clone ranks as medium-sized (0.01 to 0.1%). Sequencing ends 3 residues short of the CDR3 end; the germline J gene provides the rest. This sample includes further DNA sequences coding for the same CDR3. The V and J genes are TRBV7-9 and TRBJ1-2; 9 bases are shared with TRBD1. Germline V gives CDR1 SEHNR, CDR2 FQNEAQ (reference sequence). This CDR3 is 14 amino acids long. After removal of 5 bases from V and 6 bases from J, the junction contained 7 bases not matched to a gene. The sequenced part of the CDR3 DNA is TGTGCCAGCAGCATTAGTGGGGACAGGGATGGC. The encoded protein is CASSISGDRDG. In full, the CDR3 is CASSISGDRDGYTF.

This clone was observed at least ten times. The CDR3 end is not reached by the read, which stops 3 residues before it; the germline J gene fills it in. The chain joins TRBV5-1 to TRBJ1-6, with 8 bases lining up with TRBD1. In germline, CDR1 is SGHRS, CDR2 YFSETQ. The CDR3 covers 16 residues. After removal of 4 bases from V and 7 bases from J, the junction contained 10 bases not matched to a gene. Incomplete CDR3 DNA: TGCGCCAGCAGCCCGACAGGGGATTCGAGGAATTCACCC. Encoded protein: CASSPTGDSRNSP. From start to end, the CDR3 is CASSPTGDSRNSPLHF.